Sequencing of this T cell receptor beta chain was carried out in a study of post-analysis software for immune sequencing data. Study-level background: Relapsing-remitting, secondary progressive and progressive-relapsing courses of multiple sclerosis were included.

The V and J ends lost 5 bases and 4 bases, in that order; junction bases with no gene match: 13. The CDR3 runs 17 residues. Germline lookup yields CDR1 DFQATT and CDR2 SNEGSKA (reference sequence). Ten or more counts support this clonotype. Antigen unknown. Broader study findings: Five or six TRBV segments appeared more often in patients than in controls, and TRBV5-6, TRBV5-1 and TRBV20-1 were among these.

Libraries were made from TCR beta cDNA, and they carried unique molecular identifiers. TCRdb reanalysed the PCR reads using MiXCR and keeps one entry per CDR3 protein. The top ten hold about 8% of the sample, which has roughly 400,000 distinct CDR3 sequences, roughly 40% seen once. The sample taken for sequencing was blood. The V and J genes are TRBV20-1 and TRBJ2-1; 11 nucleotides agree with TRBD2. The sequence came from a girl between 2 and 10 years old with multiple sclerosis. DNA for the CDR3: TGCAGTGCTCCTTCCCTTTTAGCGGGGGGGCGGTACAATGAGCAGTTCTTC. Its protein product is CSAPSLLAGGRYNEQFF.